The 17 T cell receptor beta chains given below trace back to one sample, sequenced in a study of high-grade serous ovarian cancer treatment subgroups (dated by TCRdb to about 2021). Collection of tumor samples took place before definitive surgery or chemotherapy. Library preparation was by the immunoSEQ multiplex PCR assay. The table was pulled from immuneACCESS by TCRdb, which kept in-frame rearrangements only. Such tables lose some clones; where checked, under half of the loss comes from unresolved V genes, and the rest has no known cause. Present in this sample are fewer than 6,500 clones, roughly 70% of which were seen just once. The ten largest clonotypes hold about 9% of the sample. The sequenced sample was tumor tissue. The source is a human donor with high-grade serous ovarian cancer.

The genes are TRBV28 and TRBJ1-2; D is perhaps TRBD1 (6 bases). Germline-derived CDR1 and CDR2 are MDHEN and SYDVKM. There are 13 residues in the CDR3. Trimming left V 6 bases short and J 2 bases short, with 10 bases between. The CDR3 is CASSTGTNYGYTF. The CDR3 DNA is TGTGCCAGCAGCACCGGGACAAACTATGGCTACACCTTC.

The chain is built from TRBV27 and TRBJ1-5; 12 nucleotides line up with TRBD1. The length of the CDR3 is 16 residues. The junction had 5 bases not matched to a gene; V was cut back by 2 bases and J by 6 bases. The germline gives CDR1 MNHEY, CDR2 SMNVEV (reference sequence). In DNA, the CDR3 is TGTGCCAGCAGTTTAAGGGGGACAGGGGGCGGTCAGCCCCAGCATTTT. Residues: CASSLRGTGGGQPQHF.

The rearrangement links TRBV7-9 to TRBJ2-6; weak D call: TRBD1 (6 bases). The CDR3 loop spans 16 amino acids. Germline V gene data show CDR1 as SEHNR and CDR2 as FQNEAQ (reference sequence). The V end lost 5 bases, the J end lost 2 bases, and 13 bases lay between the germline ends. The CDR3 coding sequence is TGTGCCAGCAGCCTCGACAGGCGCCCTGGGGCCAACGTCCTGACTTTC. This codes for CASSLDRRPGANVLTF.

The rearrangement joins TRBV5-1 to TRBJ1-5; 9 bases are a match to TRBD1. Unmatched junction bases numbered 5, after V lost 4 bases and J lost 3 bases. The CDR3 totals 15 residues. The germline V gene has CDR1 SGHRS and CDR2 YFSETQ. The CDR3 bases are TGCGCCAGCAGCGAGGGACAGGGTGACAATCAGCCCCAGCATTTT. It is translated as CASSEGQGDNQPQHF.

The genes are TRBV5-1 and TRBJ1-6; D unclear. CDR1 and CDR2 from the germline V gene are SGHRS and YFSETQ. The CDR3 covers 18 residues. V dropped 0 bases and J dropped 0 bases, with 13 bases sitting between them. The CDR3 sequence: CASSLDGSLSSYNSPLHF. The CDR3 DNA sequence: TGCGCCAGCAGCTTGGACGGATCACTAAGCTCCTATAATTCACCCCTCCACTTT. The full variable domain, its missing parts supplied by reference TRBV5-1 and TRBJ1-6, is KAGVTQTPRYLIKTRGQQVTLSCSPISGHRSVSWYQQTPGQGLQFLFEYFSETQRNKGNFPGRFSGRQFSNSRSEMNVSTLELGDSALYLCASSLDGSLSSYNSPLHFGNGTRLTVT.

The chain links TRBV5-1 to TRBJ2-2; D may be TRBD2 (5 bases). Germline CDR1 reads SGHRS; CDR2 reads YFSETQ. V was pared by 5 bases and J by 4 bases, with 9 bases between. CDR3 length: 13 residues. The CDR3 reads CASRLDFTGELFF. The CDR3 DNA reads TGCGCCAGCAGACTAGATTTCACCGGGGAGCTGTTTTTT.

This clone was observed a handful of times. The chain employs TRBV7-9 and TRBJ2-2; 8 nucleotides line up with TRBD2. CDR1 and CDR2 from the germline V gene are SEHNR and FQNEAQ (reference sequence). With 3 bases clipped from V and 6 bases from J, the junction kept 0 bases outside the gene matches. This CDR3 comprises 13 residues. The CDR3 protein is CASSLGLAGELFF. CDR3 coding DNA: TGTGCCAGCAGCTTGGGACTAGCCGGGGAGCTGTTTTTT.

V and J are TRBV5-1 and TRBJ1-1, with 7 bases identical to TRBD1. V dropped 5 bases and J dropped 1; count of bases not matched to a gene: 11. The V gene's germline CDR1 is SGHRS and CDR2 YFSETQ. The CDR3 extends over 16 amino acids. CDR3 residues: CASRPGTVVGNTEAFF. CDR3 coding DNA: TGCGCCAGCAGACCCGGGACAGTCGTGGGGAACACTGAAGCTTTCTTT.

This rearrangement joins TRBV6-5 to TRBJ2-3; TRBD2 matches 11 bases. The CDR3 totals 16 residues. The germline CDR1 and CDR2 sequences are MNHEY and SVGAGI. The junction had 2 bases not matched to a gene; V was cut back by 0 bases and J by 3 bases. In DNA form, the CDR3 reads TGTGCCAGCAGTTACTCGCCTAGCGGGAGGACAGATACGCAGTATTTT. Residues: CASSYSPSGRTDTQYF.

The rearrangement links TRBV19 to TRBJ2-1; 11 bases agree with TRBD2. V lost 7 bases and J lost 4; bases outside the gene matches: 3. Germline V gives CDR1 LNHDA, CDR2 SQIVND (reference sequence). The CDR3 sequence is 14 residues long. In DNA, the CDR3 is TGTGCCAGTATGGGGACTAGCGGATACAATGAGCAGTTCTTC. Translated: CASMGTSGYNEQFF.

This rearrangement joins TRBV18 to TRBJ1-2; the match to TRBD1 covers 7 bases. Germline CDR1 and CDR2: KGHSH and LQKENI. There are 14 residues in the CDR3. The ends lost 1 base at V and 6 bases at J; junction bases unmatched: 5. The CDR3 spells CASSPRTGADGYTF. CDR3 sequence (DNA): TGTGCCAGCTCACCACGAACAGGGGCCGATGGCTACACCTTC.

This chain links TRBV10-2 with TRBJ1-4, with no clear D. CDR3 length: 13 amino acids. The V gene lost 0 bases and the J gene lost 11 bases, with 10 bases spanning the gap. Germline V lookup: CDR1 WSHSY, CDR2 SAAADI. In DNA, the CDR3 is TGCGCCAGCAGTGAGTCGCCGAACGCCAAACTGTTTTTT. Translated, it gives CASSESPNAKLFF.

The DNA of the CDR3 is TGCAGTGCTAGAGGGACGGAGCACACCTTC. This encodes CSARGTEHTF. V and J are TRBV20-1 and TRBJ1-2; D is ambiguous. The CDR3 loop spans 10 amino acids. CDR1 DFQATT and CDR2 SNEGSKA come from the germline V gene (reference sequence). Trimming pared 1 base from V and 12 bases from J, leaving 9 bases between.

This chain uses TRBV7-7 with TRBJ2-7; D possibly uses TRBD1 or TRBD2 (5 bases each). The germline V and J ends were trimmed by 1 base and 2 bases, with 18 bases remaining between them. CDR3 length: 17 residues. Germline V gene lookup returns CDR1 SSHAT and CDR2 FNYEAQ (reference sequence). CDR3 nucleotide sequence: TGTGCCAGCAGCTTAGAGGGACCAGGGAAGGGGCCCTACGAGCAGTACTTC. Amino acids: CASSLEGPGKGPYEQYF.

The J gene is TRBJ2-7, the V gene TRBV6-4, with 9 bases that match TRBD2. The germline V gene encodes CDR1 MRHNA and CDR2 SNTAGT. This CDR3 region has 17 residues. V lost 4 bases, J lost 0 bases, and 10 bases stayed unmatched. Here the CDR3 reads CASSVTTSGLSSYEQYV. For the CDR3, the DNA is TGTGCCAGCAGTGTAACTACTAGCGGGCTAAGCTCCTACGAGCAGTACGTC.

The count of this clone is one. The rearrangement links TRBV18 to TRBJ2-7; a weak D match, TRBD2 (6 bases). Germline V gene lookup returns CDR1 KGHSH and CDR2 LQKENI. The CDR3 runs 12 residues. The V end lost 5 bases, the J end lost 5 bases, and 10 bases lay between the germline ends. CDR3 sequence reads: CASSTAGDEQYF. CDR3 sequence (DNA): TGTGCCAGCTCAACAGCGGGCGACGAGCAGTACTTC.

V usage is TRBV4-3 and J usage is TRBJ2-3; D is unresolved. V shed 0 bases and J shed 1 base, with 11 bases lying between them. The CDR3 extends over 16 amino acids. CDR1 and CDR2 (germline): LGHNA, YSLEER. The CDR3 is CASSQDSMGGTDTQYF. For the CDR3, the DNA is TGCGCCAGCAGCCAAGATTCAATGGGCGGCACAGATACGCAGTATTTT.